The text below deals with one TCR beta chain. Antigen specificity is unknown. T cells were sequenced at a targeted depth of 1 in 200,000 to 1 in 1 million. Repertoires were generated with immunoSEQ multiplex PCR, while TCRdb's copy carries only in-frame clones and drops some. The data contain some 150,000 clones, around 81% of them singletons. The data stem from a study of cytotoxic CD8 clonotypes in ibrutinib-treated CLL. Study findings and constraints: Measured clonality at baseline was greater than in age-matched healthy donors and tracked with circulating CD8+ T-cell counts.

Germline V gives CDR1 LNHNV, CDR2 YYDKDF (reference sequence). V dropped 0 bases and J dropped 4 bases, with 17 bases sitting between them. The CDR3 is 17 residues long. The clonotype comes from a human donor with chronic lymphocytic leukemia. Sequencing was performed on PBMCs, taken after 36 months of ibrutinib treatment. V usage is TRBV15 and J usage is TRBJ2-3; D possibly corresponds to TRBD1 (5 bases). This chain's CDR3 is CATSRDRQPNPPDTQYF. The CDR3 DNA reads as TGTGCCACCAGCAGAGATCGACAGCCCAACCCCCCAGATACGCAGTATTTT.